The 29 T cell receptor beta chains below come from one sample, sequenced in a study of blood T cell repertoires in COVID-19. Only in-frame clones appear in the TCRdb table, and some are missing; sequencing was by immunoSEQ multiplex PCR. Of more than 250,000 clones in the sample, nearly 90% were seen once. Sequencing input: peripheral blood. The origin of the receptors is a human donor in a cohort sampled during active COVID-19.

The J gene is TRBJ1-2, the V gene TRBV7-9, with D possibly TRBD1 on 6 matching bases. Germline V gene lookup returns CDR1 SEHNR and CDR2 FQNEAQ (reference sequence). The CDR3 is 14 amino acids. V was pared by 2 bases and J by 7 bases, with 14 bases between. DNA of the CDR3: TGTGCCAGCAGCTTATATCAGGGGCAAGGTGGCTACACCTTC. It codes for CASSLYQGQGGYTF.

This chain joins TRBV12-3 or TRBV12-4 and TRBJ1-1, with 8 nucleotides matching TRBD1. With V trimmed by 6 bases and J by 5 bases, 5 bases remained unmatched. CDR3 length: 13 amino acids. As DNA, the CDR3 is TGTGCCAGCAGCAGGACAGGGAGGACTGAAGCTTTCTTT. It yields the protein CASSRTGRTEAFF.

The V and J genes are TRBV4-3 and TRBJ2-7, with 12 bases aligning to TRBD2. This CDR3 spans 15 amino acids. CDR1 and CDR2 (germline): LGHNA, YSLEER. The junction had 3 bases not matched to a gene; V was cut back by 2 bases and J by 4 bases. The CDR3 nucleotides read TGCGCCAGCAGCCAACTAGCGGGAGGGACTTACGAGCAGTACTTC. Residues: CASSQLAGGTYEQYF.

For this clone: A read error may produce the germline difference seen at one junction end. The genes are TRBV30 and TRBJ1-2; the match to TRBD1 covers 8 bases. Germline CDR1 and CDR2: GTSNPN and SVGIG (reference sequence). CDR3 size: 14 residues. The CDR3 DNA sequence: TGTGCCTGGAGTGTAGGGGACCGGGACAGGCGAAACTACTTC. It codes for CAWSVGDRDRRNYF.

This rearrangement joins TRBV5-1 to TRBJ2-7, with D possibly matching TRBD2 (6 bases). Germline V lookup: CDR1 SGHRS, CDR2 YFSETQ. Between the trimmed V and J ends, which lost 8 bases and 0 bases, there was a span of 12 bases. The CDR3 consists of 13 residues. DNA for the CDR3: TGCGCCAGTAGTAGCGGCCTCTCCTACGAGCAGTACTTC. Amino acid sequence: CASSSGLSYEQYF. The entire variable domain, with the rest obtained from reference TRBV5-1 and TRBJ2-7, is as follows: KAGVTQTPRYLIKTRGQQVTLSCSPISGHRSVSWYQQTPGQGLQFLFEYFSETQRNKGNFPGRFSGRQFSNSRSEMNVSTLELGDSALYLCASSSGLSYEQYFGPGTRLTVT.

V and J are TRBV4-3 and TRBJ1-4; no firm D call. Germline V lookup: CDR1 LGHNA, CDR2 YSLEER. The V gene lost 0 bases and the J gene lost 3 bases, with 5 bases spanning the gap. There are 14 residues in the CDR3. The CDR3 nucleotides are TGCGCCAGCAGCCAAGATGGGCCTAATGAAAAACTGTTTTTT. It is translated as CASSQDGPNEKLFF.

V usage is TRBV27 and J usage is TRBJ2-7; a possible D gene is TRBD1 (6 bases). The CDR3 consists of 14 residues. The ends were cut back, 2 bases at V and 5 bases at J, with 13 bases in the middle. Germline values: CDR1 MNHEY, CDR2 SMNVEV (reference sequence). CDR3 region: CASSLLPPGDEQYF. In DNA, the CDR3 is TGTGCCAGCAGTTTACTTCCGCCAGGGGACGAGCAGTACTTC.

This clone was found a few times. This chain connects TRBV5-1 to TRBJ2-7; TRBD1 agrees at 7 bases. CDR1 is SGHRS, CDR2 YFSETQ, per germline. V lost 5 bases to trimming and J lost 3 bases; unmatched junction nucleotides: 5. The CDR3 has 13 residues. In DNA, the CDR3 is TGCGCCAGCAGGCCCGGGACAGACTACGAGCAGTACTTC. Protein product: CASRPGTDYEQYF.

This rearrangement joins TRBV7-2 to TRBJ2-7; no clear D. The CDR3 has 12 residues. Trimming shortened V by 5 bases and J by 6 bases, and 11 bases separated the two germline ends. The germline V gene has CDR1 SGHTA and CDR2 FQGNSA. The CDR3 sequence is CASSPPVGEQYF. In DNA, the CDR3 is TGTGCCAGCAGCCCCCCCGTCGGCGAGCAGTACTTC.

The rearrangement joins TRBV5-4 to TRBJ2-7; 8 nucleotides agree with TRBD1. Looked up from germline, CDR1 is SGHNT and CDR2 is YYREEE (reference sequence). The J segment lost 2 bases and the V segment lost 0 bases, leaving 13 bases of the junction unmatched. The CDR3 spans 18 residues. The chain's CDR3 is CASSLGPPTGAYAYEQYF. CDR3 sequence (DNA): TGTGCCAGCAGCTTGGGGCCCCCGACAGGGGCGTACGCCTACGAGCAGTACTTC.

In this sample, this clone turned up once. The chain couples TRBV18 to TRBJ2-7; 10 bases fit TRBD2. Per germline, CDR1 KGHSH and CDR2 LQKENI. The length of the CDR3 is 14 residues. The J segment lost 6 bases and the V segment lost 1 base, leaving 3 bases of the junction unmatched. CDR3 amino acids: CASSPQRGGPEQYF. The CDR3 nucleotides read TGTGCCAGCTCACCACAGCGGGGGGGCCCCGAGCAGTACTTC.

In its sample, this clone was seen many times. The CDR3 protein is CASQRGGSGGNTIYF. DNA for the CDR3: TGTGCCAGCCAGAGAGGGGGTTCGGGGGGAAACACCATATATTTT. J is TRBJ1-3 and V is TRBV6-5; D possibly corresponds to TRBD1 (6 bases). Germline V gene data show CDR1 as MNHEY and CDR2 as SVGAGI. The CDR3 totals 15 residues. The ends were cut back, 8 bases at V and 4 bases at J, with 18 bases in the middle.

This rearrangement joins TRBV7-9 to TRBJ2-7; 10 nucleotides align to TRBD2. The CDR3 contains 16 residues. Germline CDR1 reads SEHNR; CDR2 reads FQNEAQ (reference sequence). Unmatched junction bases numbered 7, after V lost 0 bases and J lost 5 bases. Here the CDR3 DNA reads TGTGCCAGCAGCTTAGCGCTAGCGGGAGTTTATAACGAGCAGTACTTC. Translated: CASSLALAGVYNEQYF.

The table lists this clone with a few counts. The chain couples TRBV11-2 to TRBJ2-1, with 7 bases identical to TRBD2. J gave up 1 base and V 5 bases, and 8 bases lay outside the gene matches. Germline V lookup: CDR1 SGHAT, CDR2 FQNNGV. The CDR3 totals 16 residues. The CDR3 is CASSPIGEGSYNEQFF. The CDR3, as DNA: TGTGCCAGCAGCCCTATAGGGGAGGGGTCCTACAATGAGCAGTTCTTC.

This clone was recorded once. This chain links TRBV24-1 with TRBJ2-3; D remains ambiguous. This CDR3 spans 11 amino acids. The germline V and J ends were trimmed by 7 bases and 2 bases, with 3 bases remaining between them. Germline CDR1 reads KGHDR; CDR2 reads SFDVKD. The CDR3 sequence: CATSLTDTQYF. CDR3 bases: TGTGCCACCAGCCTCACAGATACGCAGTATTTT.

The chain employs TRBV11-3 and TRBJ2-7, with D possibly TRBD2 on 5 matching bases. V was shortened by 5 bases and J by 2 bases, with 13 bases between the two germline ends. The CDR3 consists of 14 residues. Germline V lookup: CDR1 SGHNT, CDR2 YENEEA. The CDR3 region is CASSEGSFAYEQYF. CDR3 in DNA: TGTGCCAGCAGCGAGGGATCCTTCGCCTACGAGCAGTACTTC.

The CDR3 region has the DNA TGTGCCAGCAGTATAAGATACAGTGGGAACACTGAAGCTTTCTTT. Protein sequence: CASSIRYSGNTEAFF. The chain carries TRBV6-2 or TRBV6-3 and TRBJ1-1, with D uncertain. The CDR3 length is 15 residues. The germline CDR1 and CDR2 sequences are MNHEY and SVGEGT. V lost 5 bases and J 1 base, leaving 14 bases between the germline ends.

The CDR3 region has the DNA TGTGCCAGCAGCCCCTCCCCAAGCCGGGACTTGCAGTACTTC. This encodes CASSPSPSRDLQYF. The chain recombines TRBV6-2 or TRBV6-3 with TRBJ2-7; maybe TRBD2 (6 bases). Trimming shortened V by 6 bases and J by 9 bases, and 21 bases separated the two germline ends. Germline CDR1 and CDR2: MNHEY and SVGEGT. The CDR3 runs to 14 residues.

This clone has only one observation. The rearrangement joins TRBV24-1 to TRBJ2-7; D is possibly TRBD1 (6 bases). Germline values: CDR1 KGHDR, CDR2 SFDVKD. V was pared by 2 bases and J by 1 base, with 11 bases between. There are 15 residues in the CDR3. The CDR3 is CATSDSGTPSYEQYF. CDR3 sequence (DNA): TGTGCCACCAGTGATTCGGGGACACCTTCCTACGAGCAGTACTTC.

V is TRBV15 and J is TRBJ2-7; 7 bases line up with TRBD1. Germline trimming cut 0 bases from V and 2 bases from J; bases unmatched to any gene: 7. The germline V gene encodes CDR1 LNHNV and CDR2 YYDKDF (reference sequence). The CDR3 is made up of 16 amino acids. The CDR3 protein is CATSRDLEQGAYEQYF. CDR3 bases: TGTGCCACCAGCAGAGATCTGGAGCAGGGGGCCTACGAGCAGTACTTC.

The J gene is TRBJ1-2, the V gene TRBV19, with D perhaps TRBD1 (5 bases). This CDR3 is 16 amino acids long. Trimming pared 3 bases from V and 8 bases from J, leaving 22 bases between. Germline CDR1 reads LNHDA; CDR2 reads SQIVND (reference sequence). This CDR3 is CASSISTGLSSDGYTF. The CDR3 DNA is TGTGCCAGTAGTATCTCAACAGGTTTAAGTTCGGACGGCTACACCTTC.

V usage is TRBV5-1 and J usage is TRBJ2-7, with 8 bases identical to TRBD2. CDR1 is SGHRS, CDR2 YFSETQ, per germline. Trimming cost V 4 bases and J 0 bases; bases outside gene matches: 3. The CDR3 length is 14 residues. The CDR3 spells CASSPGGSSYEQYF. The CDR3 DNA reads as TGCGCCAGCAGCCCGGGGGGGAGCTCCTACGAGCAGTACTTC.

This clone came up once. The chain has TRBV3-1 (or the pseudogene TRBV3-2) and TRBJ1-2; 8 positions agree with TRBD1. CDR3 size: 16 residues. Looked up from germline, CDR1 is LGHDT and CDR2 is YNNKEL (reference sequence). Trimming took 3 bases from V and 0 from J; bases not matched to a gene: 6. The CDR3 bases are TGTGCCAGCAGCCACCACGGGACAGGCGCTAACTATGGCTACACCTTC. Translating gives CASSHHGTGANYGYTF.

The chain has TRBV19 and TRBJ2-7, with D maybe TRBD1 (5 bases). The CDR3 covers 13 residues. Looked up from germline, CDR1 is LNHDA and CDR2 is SQIVND (reference sequence). V was pared by 3 bases and J by 5 bases, with 11 bases between. For the CDR3, the DNA is TGTGCCAGTAGTATCCCGCAGGGCCACGAGCAGTACTTC. Protein product: CASSIPQGHEQYF. Looking up the rest from reference TRBV19 and TRBJ2-7 gives the full variable domain: DGGITQSPKYLFRKEGQNVTLSCEQNLNHDAMYWYRQDPGQGLRLIYYSQIVNDFQKGDIAEGYSVSREKKESFPLTVTSAQKNPTAFYLCASSIPQGHEQYFGPGTRLTVT.

The rearrangement joins TRBV5-4 to TRBJ2-5; 7 bases align to TRBD1. Trimming at V came to 0 bases and at J to 3 bases, leaving 5 bases not matched to a gene. Germline CDR1 reads SGHNT; CDR2 reads YYREEE (reference sequence). This CDR3 region has 15 residues. CDR3 residues: CASSLERGREETQYF. Here the CDR3 DNA reads TGTGCCAGCAGCTTGGAGAGGGGGCGGGAAGAGACCCAGTACTTC.

V usage is TRBV5-1 and J usage is TRBJ2-3; 10 bases line up with TRBD1. There are 16 residues in the CDR3. CDR1 is SGHRS and CDR2 is YFSETQ in the germline V gene. V dropped 1 base and J dropped 0; count of bases not matched to a gene: 2. The CDR3 DNA is TGCGCCAGCAGCTTGTGGACAGGGGGTAGCACAGATACGCAGTATTTT. Protein sequence: CASSLWTGGSTDTQYF.

The rearrangement uses TRBV3-1 (or the pseudogene TRBV3-2) and TRBJ2-7, with no clear D. The length of the CDR3 is 11 residues. V was shortened by 0 bases and J by 6 bases, with 3 bases between the two germline ends. Germline lookup yields CDR1 LGHDT and CDR2 YNNKEL (reference sequence). Here the CDR3 DNA reads TGTGCCAGCAGCCAAGATCTCGAGCAGTACTTC. This sequence encodes CASSQDLEQYF.

This chain joins TRBV7-2 and TRBJ1-6; D perhaps matches TRBD1 (5 bases). Per germline, CDR1 SGHTA and CDR2 FQGNSA. The CDR3 has 15 residues. Trimming removed 0 bases from V and 6 bases from J, with 9 bases in between. The CDR3 protein is CASSLAGVRNSPLHF. CDR3 bases: TGTGCCAGCAGCTTAGCAGGGGTTCGTAATTCACCCCTCCACTTT. The full variable domain, completed using reference TRBV7-2 and TRBJ1-6, is GAGVSQSPSNKVTEKGKDVELRCDPISGHTALYWYRQSLGQGLEFLIYFQGNSAPDKSGLPSDRFSAERTGGSVSTLTIQRTQQEDSAVYLCASSLAGVRNSPLHFGNGTRLTVT.

This chain links TRBV27 with TRBJ2-2; 7 nucleotides align to TRBD1. The CDR3 spans 14 residues. CDR1 is MNHEY and CDR2 is SMNVEV in the germline V gene (reference sequence). After removal of 6 bases from V and 5 bases from J, the junction contained 6 bases not matched to a gene. CDR3 DNA: TGTGCCAGCAGGAGGGACAGTTGGACCGGGGAGCTGTTTTTT. Its translation: CASRRDSWTGELFF.